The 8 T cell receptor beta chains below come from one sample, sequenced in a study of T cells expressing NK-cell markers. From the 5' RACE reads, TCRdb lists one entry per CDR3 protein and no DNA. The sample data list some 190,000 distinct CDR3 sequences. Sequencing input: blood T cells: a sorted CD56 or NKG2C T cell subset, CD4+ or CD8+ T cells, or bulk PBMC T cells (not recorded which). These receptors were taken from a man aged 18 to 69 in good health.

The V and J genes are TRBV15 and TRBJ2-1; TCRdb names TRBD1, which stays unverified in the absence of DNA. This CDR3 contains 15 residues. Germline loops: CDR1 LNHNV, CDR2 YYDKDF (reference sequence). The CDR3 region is CATETTGLRYNEQFF.

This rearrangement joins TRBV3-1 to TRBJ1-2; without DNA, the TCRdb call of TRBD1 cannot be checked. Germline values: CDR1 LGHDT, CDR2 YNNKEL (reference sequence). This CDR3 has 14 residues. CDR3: CASSQGTGSDGYTF.

The CDR3 here is CASSLYPGLGVGELFF. This rearrangement joins TRBV7-2 to TRBJ2-2; there is no DNA to check the TCRdb D call of TRBD2. This CDR3 comprises 16 residues. CDR1 is SGHTA, CDR2 FQGNSA, per germline. The whole variable domain, remainder taken from reference TRBV7-2 and TRBJ2-2, is GAGVSQSPSNKVTEKGKDVELRCDPISGHTALYWYRQSLGQGLEFLIYFQGNSAPDKSGLPSDRFSAERTGGSVSTLTIQRTQQEDSAVYLCASSLYPGLGVGELFFGEGSRLTVL.

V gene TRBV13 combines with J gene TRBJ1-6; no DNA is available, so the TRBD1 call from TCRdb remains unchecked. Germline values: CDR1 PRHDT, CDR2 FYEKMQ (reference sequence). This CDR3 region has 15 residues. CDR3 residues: CASSLGGGYNSPLHF.

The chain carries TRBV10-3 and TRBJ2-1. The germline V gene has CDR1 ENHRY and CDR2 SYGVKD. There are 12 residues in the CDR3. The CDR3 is CAISESPNEQFF.

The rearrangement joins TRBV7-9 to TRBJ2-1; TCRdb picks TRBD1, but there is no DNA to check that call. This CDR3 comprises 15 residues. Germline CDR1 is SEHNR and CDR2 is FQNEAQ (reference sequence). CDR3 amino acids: CASSLSGGKHNEQFF.

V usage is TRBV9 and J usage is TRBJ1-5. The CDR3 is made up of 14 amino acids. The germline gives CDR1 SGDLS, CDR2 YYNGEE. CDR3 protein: CASSVGEGGQPQHF.

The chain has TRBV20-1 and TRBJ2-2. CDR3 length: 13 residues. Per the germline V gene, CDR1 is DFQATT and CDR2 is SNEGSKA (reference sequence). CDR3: CSAKRLTTGELFF.